Following are 32 T cell receptor beta chains from one sample sequenced in a study of PD-1 blockade in classical Hodgkin lymphoma. Described time point: cycle 4 day 1 (C4D1), after more than 5 weeks of nivolumab. Every patient experienced relapse after autologous stem cell transplantation, and brentuximab vedotin exposure varied. Generated by immunoSEQ multiplex PCR, the TCRdb table keeps only in-frame clones and is missing some. The sample carries tens of thousands of clones, roughly 89% recorded once. The source was peripheral blood mononuclear cells (PBMCs), collected before the fourth cycle of nivolumab. Receptors were obtained from a human donor with classical Hodgkin lymphoma.

Here the CDR3 reads CASSQSGSPEQYF. The CDR3 DNA follows: TGCGCCAGCAGCCAAAGCGGGAGCCCCGAGCAGTACTTC. The chain carries TRBV10-1 and TRBJ2-7, with 8 bases identical to TRBD2. J was trimmed by 6 bases and V by 6 bases; bases with no gene match: 7. The CDR3 loop spans 13 amino acids. Germline CDR1 is WNHNN and CDR2 is SYGVQD (reference sequence).

The V gene is TRBV11-2, the J gene TRBJ1-5, with a tentative D call TRBD1 (6 bases). Deletions cut 5 bases from V and 3 bases from J, with 11 bases between. The CDR3 runs 14 residues. Germline assignment: CDR1 SGHAT and CDR2 FQNNGV. CDR3 nucleotide sequence: TGTGCCAGCAGCCCTGGACAGAACAATCAGCCCCAGCATTTT. This translates into CASSPGQNNQPQHF.

In this sample, this clone turned up a few times. The V gene is TRBV11-3, the J gene TRBJ2-1, with D possibly TRBD2 on 6 matching bases. Looked up from germline, CDR1 is SGHNT and CDR2 is YENEEA. This CDR3 is built from 15 residues. V dropped 1 base and J dropped 2 bases, with 9 bases sitting between them. The CDR3 sequence: CASSLAGATYNEQFF. The CDR3 DNA is TGTGCCAGCAGCTTAGCGGGAGCGACCTACAATGAGCAGTTCTTC. The whole variable domain, remainder taken from reference TRBV11-3 and TRBJ2-1, is EAGVVQSPRYKIIEKKQPVAFWCNPISGHNTLYWYLQNLGQGPELLIRYENEEAVDDSQLPKDRFSAERLKGVDSTLKIQPAELGDSAVYLCASSLAGATYNEQFFGPGTRLTVL.

The chain couples TRBV15 to TRBJ2-7; no reliable D call. The CDR3 is 14 residues long. V gave up 0 bases and J gave up 3 bases, with 9 bases separating them. The germline V gene encodes CDR1 LNHNV and CDR2 YYDKDF (reference sequence). In DNA form, the CDR3 reads TGTGCCACCAGCAGAGATCGGTTGGGCTACGAGCAGTACTTC. It translates to CATSRDRLGYEQYF.

V and J are TRBV6-1 and TRBJ2-1, with TRBD2 matching 7 bases. Germline loops: CDR1 MNHNS, CDR2 SASEGT. This CDR3 has 15 amino acids. The V segment lost 6 bases and the J segment 1 base; nucleotides outside the gene matches: 6. This CDR3 reads CASREQRDSYNEQFF. DNA for the CDR3: TGTGCCAGCAGGGAACAGCGGGATTCCTACAATGAGCAGTTCTTC.

In this sample, this clone turned up a few times. This chain links TRBV7-8 with TRBJ2-1, with D maybe TRBD2 (6 bases). The CDR3 runs to 14 residues. V lost 2 bases, J lost 8 bases, and 13 bases lay in between. The germline V gene encodes CDR1 SGHVS and CDR2 FQNEAQ. CDR3 region: CASSLWRADDEQFF. The CDR3 nucleotides are TGTGCCAGCAGCTTATGGAGGGCCGATGATGAGCAGTTCTTC.

The chain uses TRBV11-2 and TRBJ1-5, with D hard to call. V lost 0 bases and J 4 bases, leaving 10 bases between the germline ends. Germline values: CDR1 SGHAT, CDR2 FQNNGV. CDR3 length: 15 amino acids. This CDR3 reads CASSLEKQVNQPQHF. The CDR3 DNA reads TGTGCCAGCAGCTTAGAGAAGCAGGTGAATCAGCCCCAGCATTTT. The entire variable domain, with the rest obtained from reference TRBV11-2 and TRBJ1-5, is as follows: EAGVAQSPRYKIIEKRQSVAFWCNPISGHATLYWYQQILGQGPKLLIQFQNNGVVDDSQLPKDRFSAERLKGVDSTLKIQPAKLEDSAVYLCASSLEKQVNQPQHFGDGTRLSIL.

The chain carries TRBV5-1 and TRBJ2-1, with TRBD1 matching over 8 bases. The CDR3 totals 13 residues. The V gene end was trimmed by 4 bases and the J gene end by 4 bases; junction bases not matched to a gene: 1. Per the germline V gene, CDR1 is SGHRS and CDR2 is YFSETQ. Written as DNA, the CDR3 is TGCGCCAGCAGCGGACAGGGATACAATGAGCAGTTCTTC. It codes for CASSGQGYNEQFF. The full variable domain, with the rest looked up from reference TRBV5-1 and TRBJ2-1, is KAGVTQTPRYLIKTRGQQVTLSCSPISGHRSVSWYQQTPGQGLQFLFEYFSETQRNKGNFPGRFSGRQFSNSRSEMNVSTLELGDSALYLCASSGQGYNEQFFGPGTRLTVL.

This chain joins TRBV19 and TRBJ2-3, with 9 bases aligning to TRBD2. J gave up 6 bases and V 4 bases, and 5 bases lay outside the gene matches. This CDR3 is 14 amino acids long. Germline-derived CDR1 and CDR2 are LNHDA and SQIVND (reference sequence). CDR3: CASSRREGRDTQYF. In DNA form, the CDR3 reads TGTGCCAGTAGTAGGCGGGAGGGCCGGGATACGCAGTATTTT.

The CDR3 DNA reads as TGTGCCAGCAGCGACAGGGGTTGGCGAGAGACCCAGTACTTC. Translating it yields CASSDRGWRETQYF. J is TRBJ2-5 and V is TRBV7-2; 8 nucleotides line up with TRBD1. Germline CDR1 reads SGHTA; CDR2 reads FQGNSA. The CDR3 loop spans 14 amino acids. Trimming at V came to 5 bases and at J to 4 bases, leaving 6 bases not matched to a gene. Filled out from reference TRBV7-2 and TRBJ2-5, the complete variable domain reads GAGVSQSPSNKVTEKGKDVELRCDPISGHTALYWYRQSLGQGLEFLIYFQGNSAPDKSGLPSDRFSAERTGGSVSTLTIQRTQQEDSAVYLCASSDRGWRETQYFGPGTRLLVL.

This chain connects TRBV12-5 to TRBJ2-2; D assignment may be TRBD1 or TRBD2 (6 bases each). Germline CDR1 LGHNT, CDR2 FRNRAP. The CDR3 length is 15 residues. Trimming stripped 7 bases from V and 5 bases from J, with 17 bases between. CDR3 amino acids: CASAPRGGQTGELFF. CDR3 DNA sequence: TGTGCTAGTGCCCCACGAGGGGGGCAGACCGGGGAGCTGTTTTTT.

The chain carries TRBV18 and TRBJ1-4; TRBD1 aligns across 7 bases. The J segment lost 8 bases and the V segment lost 3 bases, leaving 3 bases of the junction unmatched. The CDR3 extends over 13 amino acids. CDR1 KGHSH and CDR2 LQKENI come from the germline V gene. Written as DNA, the CDR3 is TGTGCCAGCTCACCGGGACAGAGGGAAAAACTGTTTTTT. It encodes CASSPGQREKLFF.

This chain connects TRBV12-5 to TRBJ2-3; D assignment may be TRBD1 or TRBD2 (5 bases each). The V end was cut by 2 bases, the J end by 0 bases, with 12 bases between. The CDR3 totals 16 residues. CDR1 and CDR2 (germline): LGHNT, FRNRAP. Written as DNA, the CDR3 is TGTGCTAGTGGTTTGAACTTCCGGGACAGCACAGATACGCAGTATTTT. It yields the protein CASGLNFRDSTDTQYF. The full variable domain, in which reference TRBV12-5 and TRBJ2-3 provide the parts outside the CDR3, is DARVTQTPRHKVTEMGQEVTMRCQPILGHNTVFWYRQTMMQGLELLAYFRNRAPLDDSGMPKDRFSAEMPDATLATLKIQPSEPRDSAVYFCASGLNFRDSTDTQYFGPGTRLTVL.

This sequence joins TRBV28 and TRBJ1-5; possible D gene TRBD1, 5 bases. Per the germline V gene, CDR1 is MDHEN and CDR2 is SYDVKM. V shed 7 bases and J shed 6 bases, with 10 bases lying between them. This CDR3 has 12 amino acids. The CDR3 coding sequence is TGTGCCAGCAAACTGGGGGGTCAGCCCCAGCATTTT. It is translated as CASKLGGQPQHF.

This chain links TRBV7-2 with TRBJ2-7; unclear D gene. Between the trimmed V and J ends, which lost 1 base and 3 bases, there was a span of 13 bases. The CDR3 runs to 15 residues. Germline assignment: CDR1 SGHTA and CDR2 FQGNSA. CDR3 residues: CASSLVPLILYEQYF. Here the CDR3 DNA reads TGTGCCAGCAGCTTAGTGCCCTTGATCCTCTACGAGCAGTACTTC.

The chain couples TRBV5-4 to TRBJ2-7; 7 bases agree with TRBD2. From germline, CDR1 is SGHNT and CDR2 YYREEE (reference sequence). The junction had 9 bases not matched to a gene; V was cut back by 0 bases and J by 3 bases. The CDR3 has 16 amino acids. The CDR3, as DNA: TGTGCCAGCAGCTTGGGCGGAGCGGGAACAGGCTACGAGCAGTACTTC. Its protein is CASSLGGAGTGYEQYF.

The V and J genes are TRBV7-3 and TRBJ2-2, with D perhaps being TRBD1 or TRBD2 (6 bases each). Trimming left V 1 base short and J 6 bases short, with 15 bases between. The germline CDR1 and CDR2 sequences are SGHTA and FQGTGA. CDR3 length equals 16 residues. The CDR3 nucleotides are TGTGCCAGCAGCTTAAATGGGGGGCGCAACGCCGGGGAGCTGTTTTTT. Amino acid sequence: CASSLNGGRNAGELFF.

The chain is built from TRBV7-3 and TRBJ1-2; D gene uncertain. The CDR3 is made up of 14 amino acids. Germline CDR1 and CDR2: SGHTA and FQGTGA. V was pared by 0 bases and J by 4 bases, with 9 bases between. CDR3: CASSLTRDGYGYTF. DNA of the CDR3: TGTGCCAGCAGCTTAACACGAGACGGCTATGGCTACACCTTC.

Comments on this clone: The junction does not match germline at one end; this may be a read error. This chain uses TRBV7-7 with TRBJ2-3; D might be TRBD2 (6 bases). Per the germline V gene, CDR1 is SSHAT and CDR2 is FNYEAQ (reference sequence). This CDR3 is built from 15 residues. The CDR3 loop is CASSPGMQGGDTQYF. The CDR3 coding sequence is TGTGCTAGCAGCCCCGGGATGCAGGGAGGAGATACGCAGTATTTT. The whole variable domain, remainder taken from reference TRBV7-7 and TRBJ2-3, is GAGVSQSPRYKVTKRGQDVTLRCDPISSHATLYWYQQALGQGPEFLTYFNYEAQPDKSGLPSDRFSAERPEGSISTLTIQRTEQRDSAMYRCASSPGMQGGDTQYFGPGTRLTVL.

The CDR3 region is CASSFTSSGANVLTF. The CDR3 DNA reads as TGTGCCAGCAGCTTTACTAGTTCAGGGGCCAACGTCCTGACTTTC. This chain connects TRBV7-2 to TRBJ2-6; tentatively, D is TRBD2 (5 bases). CDR1 is SGHTA, CDR2 FQGNSA, per germline. Trimming stripped 3 bases from V and 4 bases from J, with 10 bases between. The length of the CDR3 is 15 residues.

In its sample, this clone was seen a few times. This sequence joins TRBV28 and TRBJ2-7, with TRBD1 as a possible D gene (6 bases). This CDR3 region has 15 residues. V shed 5 bases and J shed 5 bases, with 19 bases lying between them. Germline V lookup: CDR1 MDHEN, CDR2 SYDVKM. In DNA form, the CDR3 reads TGTGCCAGCAGTCAAACCGGGACAAAGTCCCACGAGCAGTACTTC. Protein sequence: CASSQTGTKSHEQYF.

V and J are TRBV9 and TRBJ2-3; possible D gene TRBD1, 6 bases. The V and J ends lost 3 bases and 5 bases respectively, with 13 bases between them. The length of the CDR3 is 14 residues. Germline CDR1 reads SGDLS; CDR2 reads YYNGEE. The CDR3: CASSGFGGLDTQYF. The CDR3 DNA reads as TGTGCCAGCAGCGGATTTGGGGGCTTAGATACGCAGTATTTT.

The chain has TRBV6-1 and TRBJ2-1; the D is unclear. Trimming stripped 7 bases from V and 3 bases from J, with 10 bases between. The CDR3 runs 13 residues. The germline V gene has CDR1 MNHNS and CDR2 SASEGT. The CDR3, as DNA: TGTGCCAGCACACCGGTGGGCTACAATGAGCAGTTCTTC. Amino acids: CASTPVGYNEQFF.

This chain connects TRBV11-2 to TRBJ1-2; D is unresolved. The germline gives CDR1 SGHAT, CDR2 FQNNGV. The CDR3 totals 15 residues. Trimming stripped 6 bases from V and 1 base from J, with 15 bases between. The CDR3 region has the DNA TGTGCCAGCAGGCGGGAGTTCGGGCTTAACTATGGCTACACCTTC. Translated, it gives CASRREFGLNYGYTF.

J is TRBJ2-2 and V is TRBV5-4; TRBD1 matches 9 bases. Germline V gene lookup returns CDR1 SGHNT and CDR2 YYREEE (reference sequence). V trimming: 6 bases; J trimming: 4 bases; junction bases outside the gene matches: 7. This CDR3 contains 15 residues. The CDR3 sequence is CASNSGTGFTGELFF. The CDR3 DNA follows: TGTGCCAGCAACTCCGGGACAGGGTTCACCGGGGAGCTGTTTTTT.

The chain couples TRBV6-5 to TRBJ1-2, with TRBD1 as a possible D gene (5 bases). The CDR3 runs 14 residues. V was shortened by 5 bases and J by 5 bases, with 15 bases between the two germline ends. Looked up from germline, CDR1 is MNHEY and CDR2 is SVGAGI. CDR3 DNA: TGTGCCAGCAGTAGGGACCGCGAACTTTATGGCTACACCTTC. It translates to CASSRDRELYGYTF.

This rearrangement joins TRBV5-1 to TRBJ2-6; D not certain. The CDR3 consists of 16 residues. The germline CDR1 and CDR2 sequences are SGHRS and YFSETQ. Trimming took off 0 bases at V and 0 bases at J, with 7 bases between the two ends. The CDR3 DNA reads as TGCGCCAGCAGCTTGGCCGTGGACTCTGGGGCCAACGTCCTGACTTTC. Translated: CASSLAVDSGANVLTF.

The chain uses TRBV9 and TRBJ2-1, with 7 bases aligning to TRBD1. CDR3 length: 18 residues. Looked up from germline, CDR1 is SGDLS and CDR2 is YYNGEE. The junction had 16 bases not matched to a gene; V was cut back by 2 bases and J by 5 bases. The CDR3 is CASSVSLVRQGIDNEQFF. CDR3 sequence (DNA): TGTGCCAGCAGCGTTTCTTTAGTACGACAGGGTATTGACAATGAGCAGTTCTTC.

In this sample, this clone turned up once. The chain joins TRBV28 to TRBJ1-2, with 8 bases lining up with TRBD1. V shed 10 bases, J shed 2 bases, and the junction held 6 bases outside the gene matches. Germline assignment: CDR1 MDHEN and CDR2 SYDVKM. The CDR3 has 13 amino acids. The CDR3 coding sequence is TGTGCCACCCGGACAGGGTTGAACTATGGCTACACCTTC. It specifies CATRTGLNYGYTF.

Only one count was recorded for this clone. CDR3 DNA: TGCGCCAGCAGTGAGTACCGGGGAGGATCGAACACTGAAGCTTTCTTT. Translated, it gives CASSEYRGGSNTEAFF. The chain employs TRBV10-1 and TRBJ1-1, with D unresolved. This CDR3 is built from 16 residues. The V end was cut by 1 base, the J end by 1 base, with 13 bases between. Germline CDR1 WNHNN, CDR2 SYGVQD (reference sequence).

The gene calls are TRBV7-9 and TRBJ2-7, with TRBD1 matching over 9 bases. This CDR3 has 15 residues. The germline V gene has CDR1 SEHNR and CDR2 FQNEAQ (reference sequence). V lost 4 bases to trimming and J lost 2 bases; unmatched junction nucleotides: 6. CDR3: CASSSRQGVAYEQYF. For the CDR3, the DNA is TGTGCCAGCAGCTCTAGACAGGGGGTTGCCTACGAGCAGTACTTC.

The chain uses TRBV11-1 and TRBJ2-3, with 8 bases matching TRBD2. From germline, CDR1 is SGHAT and CDR2 FQDESV (reference sequence). Unmatched junction bases numbered 8, after V lost 1 base and J lost 5 bases. The CDR3 contains 16 residues. The CDR3 DNA is TGTGCCAGCAGCTTAGGGGAAGCGGGAGTGGGAGATACGCAGTATTTT. It specifies CASSLGEAGVGDTQYF.